This TCR beta chain was sequenced in a study of shared clonotypes between healthy human individuals. Naive CD8 isolation took CD45RO-negative cells positively selected for CCR7 and excluded terminally differentiated effector memory CD45RA+ cells. There were only Caucasian adults among the donors, and all lived in Nashville, Tennessee. Sequenced by immunoSEQ multiplex PCR; TCRdb stores in-frame clones only, minus some. The sample has roughly 570,000 clones; more than 95% are singletons. This CDR3 spans 14 amino acids. Material for sequencing was naive CD8+ T cells sorted from blood. The chain recombines TRBV21-1 with TRBJ2-1; TRBD2 is the table's D call and was not checked against the DNA. TRBV21-1 is given as a pseudogene. This sequence was found in a man under 40 in good health. In DNA, the CDR3 is TGTGCCAGCCACGCGACTAGCACCTACAATGAGCAGTTCTTC. This sequence encodes CASHATSTYNEQFF.